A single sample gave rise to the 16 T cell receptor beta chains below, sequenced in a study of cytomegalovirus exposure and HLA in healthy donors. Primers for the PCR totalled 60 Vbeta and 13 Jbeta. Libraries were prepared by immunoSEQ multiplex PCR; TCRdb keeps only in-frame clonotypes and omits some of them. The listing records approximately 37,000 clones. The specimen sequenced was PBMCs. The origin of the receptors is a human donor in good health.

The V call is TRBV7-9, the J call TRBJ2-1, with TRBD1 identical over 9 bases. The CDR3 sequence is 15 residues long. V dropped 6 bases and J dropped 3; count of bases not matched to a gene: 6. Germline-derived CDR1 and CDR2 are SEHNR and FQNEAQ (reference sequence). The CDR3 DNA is TGTGCCAGCAGAGATCGACAGGGGGTCTACAATGAGCAGTTCTTC. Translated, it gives CASRDRQGVYNEQFF.

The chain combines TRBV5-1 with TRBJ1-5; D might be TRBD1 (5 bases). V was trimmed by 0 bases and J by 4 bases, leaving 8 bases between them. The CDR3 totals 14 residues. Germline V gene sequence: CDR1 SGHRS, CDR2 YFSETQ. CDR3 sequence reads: CASSLGGVNQPQHF. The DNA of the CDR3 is TGCGCCAGCAGCTTGGGGGGGGTGAATCAGCCCCAGCATTTT.

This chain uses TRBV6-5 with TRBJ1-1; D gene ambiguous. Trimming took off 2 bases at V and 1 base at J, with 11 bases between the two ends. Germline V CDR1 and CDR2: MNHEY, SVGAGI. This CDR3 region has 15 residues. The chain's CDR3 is CASSYGEAGNTEAFF. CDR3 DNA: TGTGCCAGCAGTTACGGGGAGGCAGGGAACACTGAAGCTTTCTTT.

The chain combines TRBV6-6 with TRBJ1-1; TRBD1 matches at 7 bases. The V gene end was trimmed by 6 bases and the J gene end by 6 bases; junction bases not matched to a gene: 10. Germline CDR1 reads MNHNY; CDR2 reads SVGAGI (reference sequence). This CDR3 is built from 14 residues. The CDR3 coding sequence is TGTGCCAGCAGGGCTGACAGGGCCGGGGCTGAAGCTTTCTTT. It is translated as CASRADRAGAEAFF.

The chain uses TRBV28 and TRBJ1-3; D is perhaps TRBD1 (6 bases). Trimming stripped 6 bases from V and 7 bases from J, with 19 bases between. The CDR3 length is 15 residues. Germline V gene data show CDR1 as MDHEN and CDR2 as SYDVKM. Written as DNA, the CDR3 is TGTGCCAGCAGCCCCGTTGGGGGGGCTTGGAACACCATATATTTT. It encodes CASSPVGGAWNTIYF.

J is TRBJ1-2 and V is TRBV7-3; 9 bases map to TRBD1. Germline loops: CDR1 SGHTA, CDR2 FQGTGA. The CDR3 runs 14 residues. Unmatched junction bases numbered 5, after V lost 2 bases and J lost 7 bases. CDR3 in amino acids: CASSLSGTGLGYTF. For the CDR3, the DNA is TGTGCCAGCAGCTTATCCGGGACAGGGCTTGGCTACACCTTC.

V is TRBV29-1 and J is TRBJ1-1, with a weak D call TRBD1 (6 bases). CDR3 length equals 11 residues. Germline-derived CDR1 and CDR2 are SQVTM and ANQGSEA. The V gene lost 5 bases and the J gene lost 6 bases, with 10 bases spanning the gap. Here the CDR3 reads CSVRPGAEAFF. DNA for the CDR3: TGCAGCGTTCGACCAGGGGCTGAAGCTTTCTTT.

The CDR3 sequence is CASSSQGPRDTEAFF. The DNA of the CDR3 is TGTGCCAGCAGCTCCCAGGGCCCCCGGGACACTGAAGCTTTCTTT. V is TRBV5-6 and J is TRBJ1-1; weak D call: TRBD1 (5 bases). CDR1 SGHDT and CDR2 YYEEEE come from the germline V gene. The V and J ends lost 3 bases and 3 bases respectively, with 15 bases between them. The CDR3 has 15 amino acids.

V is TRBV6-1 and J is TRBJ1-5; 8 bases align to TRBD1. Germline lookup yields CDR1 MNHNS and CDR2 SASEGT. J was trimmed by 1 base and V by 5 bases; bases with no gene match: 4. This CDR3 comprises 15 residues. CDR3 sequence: CASSSRQGSNQPQHF. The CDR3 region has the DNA TGTGCCAGCAGTTCGCGACAGGGGAGCAATCAGCCCCAGCATTTT.

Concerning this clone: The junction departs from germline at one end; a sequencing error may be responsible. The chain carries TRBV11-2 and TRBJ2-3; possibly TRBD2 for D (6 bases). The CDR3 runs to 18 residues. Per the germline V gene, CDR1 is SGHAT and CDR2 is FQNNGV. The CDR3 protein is CASSLPARRGRGTDKQYF. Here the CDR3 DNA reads TGTGCCAGCAGCTTACCCGCACGGAGGGGTAGGGGCACAGATAAGCAGTATTTT.

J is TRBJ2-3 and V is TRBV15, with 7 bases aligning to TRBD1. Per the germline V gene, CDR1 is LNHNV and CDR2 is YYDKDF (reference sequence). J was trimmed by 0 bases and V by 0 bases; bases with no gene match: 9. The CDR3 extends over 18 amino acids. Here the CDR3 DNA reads TGTGCCACCAGCAGAGATAAAGGGACAGCGACTAGCACAGATACGCAGTATTTT. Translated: CATSRDKGTATSTDTQYF.

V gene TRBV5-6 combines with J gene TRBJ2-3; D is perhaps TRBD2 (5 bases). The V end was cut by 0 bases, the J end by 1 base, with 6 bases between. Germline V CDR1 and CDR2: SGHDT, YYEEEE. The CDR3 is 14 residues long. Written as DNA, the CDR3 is TGTGCCAGCAGCTTGGGAGCGGGCACAGATACGCAGTATTTT. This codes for CASSLGAGTDTQYF.

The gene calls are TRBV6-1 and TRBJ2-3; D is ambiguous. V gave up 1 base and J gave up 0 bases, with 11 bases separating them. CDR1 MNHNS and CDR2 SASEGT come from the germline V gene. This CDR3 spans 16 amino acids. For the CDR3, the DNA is TGTGCCAGCAGTGAAGGCGGCTTCGCTAGCACAGATACGCAGTATTTT. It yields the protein CASSEGGFASTDTQYF.

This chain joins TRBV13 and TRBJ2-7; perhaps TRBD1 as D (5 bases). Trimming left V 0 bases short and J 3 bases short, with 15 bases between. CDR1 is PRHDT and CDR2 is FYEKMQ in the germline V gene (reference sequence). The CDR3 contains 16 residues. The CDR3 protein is CASSLGQGLLGYEQYF. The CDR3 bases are TGTGCCAGCAGCTTAGGCCAGGGCCTCCTGGGCTACGAGCAGTACTTC.

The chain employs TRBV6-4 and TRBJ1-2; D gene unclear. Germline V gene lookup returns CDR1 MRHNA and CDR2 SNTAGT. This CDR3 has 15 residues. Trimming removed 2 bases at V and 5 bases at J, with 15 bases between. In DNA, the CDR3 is TGTGCCAGCAGTGACCACACCTCGGGGATTTATGGCTACACCTTC. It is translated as CASSDHTSGIYGYTF.

The CDR3 coding sequence is TGTGCCAGCAGCTTGTATCCGGGACAACAGTCTGGGGCCAACGTCCTGACTTTC. This sequence encodes CASSLYPGQQSGANVLTF. V is TRBV7-3 and J is TRBJ2-6, with D possibly being TRBD1 (6 bases). Looked up from germline, CDR1 is SGHTA and CDR2 is FQGTGA. The CDR3 has 18 residues. V was trimmed by 3 bases and J by 1 base, leaving 16 bases between them.